This T cell receptor (beta chain) appears in the sequencing data of a study of molecular identifiers for immune sequencing clone quantification. Study details: The replicate experiment used RNA from approximately 20,000 or 100,000 naive CD8 cells. This RNA was split into five aliquots, and four of them were sequenced.

TCRdb re-called the PCR reads through MiXCR, storing one row per CDR3 protein. Here the sample spans 70,000 to 95,000 distinct CDR3 sequences, roughly 19% being singletons. Germline assignment: CDR1 MNHEY and CDR2 SMNVEV (reference sequence). With 6 bases removed from V and 4 bases from J, the gap between germline ends came to 14 bases. The CDR3 totals 14 residues. Broader study findings: Highly expanded clone sizes could end up underestimated if a barcode were shared by identical TCR molecules. Researchers reportedly could pick up spiked Jurkat TCR RNA from one cell mixed into about 970,000 naive cells.

The sample holds many counts of this clonotype. Antigen unknown. The sample comprised naive CD8+ T cells from blood, with Jurkat cell RNA spiked in. Subset defined: FACS-sorted CD8+CD4-CCR7+CD45RA+ naive T cells. This TCR was recovered from a human donor in good health. Some libraries in this study had Jurkat cell RNA spiked in. The chain uses TRBV27 and TRBJ2-3; D may be TRBD1 (6 bases). CDR3 DNA sequence: TGTGCCAGCAGCCAAGAAGGGGGTTCAGATACGCAGTATTTT. Its protein is CASSQEGGSDTQYF.